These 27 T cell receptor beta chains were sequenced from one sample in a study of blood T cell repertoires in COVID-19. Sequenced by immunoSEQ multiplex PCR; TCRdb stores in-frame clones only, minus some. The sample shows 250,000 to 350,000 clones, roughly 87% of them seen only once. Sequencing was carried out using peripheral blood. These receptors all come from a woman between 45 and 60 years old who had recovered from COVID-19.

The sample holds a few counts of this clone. CDR3: CASSFSRVSTEAFF. Here the CDR3 DNA reads TGTGCCAGCAGCTTTTCCAGGGTGAGCACTGAAGCTTTCTTT. The rearrangement uses TRBV5-4 and TRBJ1-1, with D possibly being TRBD1 (5 bases). Germline V CDR1 and CDR2: SGHNT, YYREEE (reference sequence). Deletions cut 2 bases from V and 4 bases from J, with 12 bases between. The CDR3 is 14 amino acids.

The CDR3, as DNA: TGTGCCAGCAGCTTGGGGGAGCCTCTTAACTATGGCTACACCTTC. It specifies CASSLGEPLNYGYTF. The chain is built from TRBV5-4 and TRBJ1-2; D remains unclear. V lost 0 bases and J 1 base, leaving 10 bases between the germline ends. The CDR3 length is 15 residues. Per the germline V gene, CDR1 is SGHNT and CDR2 is YYREEE (reference sequence).

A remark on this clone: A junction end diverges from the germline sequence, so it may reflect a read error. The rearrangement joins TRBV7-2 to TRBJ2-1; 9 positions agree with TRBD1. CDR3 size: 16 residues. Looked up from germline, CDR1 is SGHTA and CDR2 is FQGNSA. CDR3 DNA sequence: TGTGCCAGCAGTTATGGGACAGGGATTTCCTTCAATGAGCAGTTCTTC. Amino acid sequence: CASSYGTGISFNEQFF.

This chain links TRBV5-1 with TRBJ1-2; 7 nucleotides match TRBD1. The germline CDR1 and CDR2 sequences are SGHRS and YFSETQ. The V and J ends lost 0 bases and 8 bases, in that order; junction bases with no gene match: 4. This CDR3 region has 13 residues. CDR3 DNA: TGCGCCAGCAGCTTGGACAGGGGCCGGGGCTACACCTTC. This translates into CASSLDRGRGYTF.

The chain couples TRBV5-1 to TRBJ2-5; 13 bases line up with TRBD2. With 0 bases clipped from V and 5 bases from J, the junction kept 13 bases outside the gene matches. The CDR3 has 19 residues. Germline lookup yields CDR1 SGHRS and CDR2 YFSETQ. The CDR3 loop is CASSLVVGTSGIPPETQYF. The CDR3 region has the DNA TGCGCCAGCAGCTTGGTTGTCGGGACTAGCGGGATACCCCCCGAGACCCAGTACTTC.

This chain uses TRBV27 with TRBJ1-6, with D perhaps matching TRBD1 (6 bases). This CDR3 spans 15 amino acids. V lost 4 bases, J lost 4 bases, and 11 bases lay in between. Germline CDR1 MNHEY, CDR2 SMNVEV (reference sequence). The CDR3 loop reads CASSSSDSYNSPLHF. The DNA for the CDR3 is TGTGCCAGCAGTTCCTCGGACAGTTATAATTCACCCCTCCACTTT.

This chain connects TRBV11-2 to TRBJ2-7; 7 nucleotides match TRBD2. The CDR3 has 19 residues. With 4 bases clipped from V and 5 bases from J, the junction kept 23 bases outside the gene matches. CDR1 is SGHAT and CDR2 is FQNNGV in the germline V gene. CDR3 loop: CASSSRGHSRGSYSHEQYF. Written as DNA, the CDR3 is TGTGCCAGCAGCTCCCGAGGCCACTCGCGGGGGTCCTACAGCCACGAGCAGTACTTC.

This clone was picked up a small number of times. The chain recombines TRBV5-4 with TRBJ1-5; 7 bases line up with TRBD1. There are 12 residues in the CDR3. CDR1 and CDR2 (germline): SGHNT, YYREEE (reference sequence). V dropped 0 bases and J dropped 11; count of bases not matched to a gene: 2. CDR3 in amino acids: CASSLETGAQHF. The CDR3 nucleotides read TGTGCCAGCAGCTTGGAAACAGGGGCCCAGCATTTT.

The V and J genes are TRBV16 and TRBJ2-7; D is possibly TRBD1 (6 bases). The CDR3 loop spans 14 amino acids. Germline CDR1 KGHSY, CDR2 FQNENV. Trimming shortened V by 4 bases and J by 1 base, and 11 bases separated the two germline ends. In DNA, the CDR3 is TGTGCCAGCAGCCCCTACAGGGATTCCTACGAGCAGTACTTC. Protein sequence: CASSPYRDSYEQYF.

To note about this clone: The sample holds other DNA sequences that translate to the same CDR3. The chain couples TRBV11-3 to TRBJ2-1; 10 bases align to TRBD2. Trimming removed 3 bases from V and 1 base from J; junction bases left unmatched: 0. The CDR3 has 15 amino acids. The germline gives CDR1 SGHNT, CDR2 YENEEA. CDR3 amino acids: CASSLGLASYNEQFF. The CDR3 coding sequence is TGTGCCAGCAGCTTGGGACTAGCGTCCTACAATGAGCAGTTCTTC. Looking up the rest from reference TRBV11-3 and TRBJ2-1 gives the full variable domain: EAGVVQSPRYKIIEKKQPVAFWCNPISGHNTLYWYLQNLGQGPELLIRYENEEAVDDSQLPKDRFSAERLKGVDSTLKIQPAELGDSAVYLCASSLGLASYNEQFFGPGTRLTVL.

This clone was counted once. The CDR3 DNA follows: TGCGCCAGCAGCCTAGCGGGAATAAACGAGCAGTACTTC. It specifies CASSLAGINEQYF. V gene TRBV5-1 combines with J gene TRBJ2-7, with 9 bases that match TRBD2. Germline trimming cut 4 bases from V and 5 bases from J; bases unmatched to any gene: 4. The CDR3 is 13 amino acids. CDR1 SGHRS and CDR2 YFSETQ come from the germline V gene.

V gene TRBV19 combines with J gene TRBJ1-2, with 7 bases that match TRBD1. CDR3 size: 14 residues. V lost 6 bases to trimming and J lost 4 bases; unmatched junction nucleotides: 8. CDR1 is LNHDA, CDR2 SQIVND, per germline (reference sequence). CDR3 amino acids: CASRRDSSFYGYTF. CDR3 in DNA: TGTGCCAGTAGACGGGACAGCTCCTTCTATGGCTACACCTTC.

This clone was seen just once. DNA of the CDR3: TGTGCCAGCAGCCCTGCGGGACAGGGGAGCCTCTACGAGCAGTACTTC. This gives the protein CASSPAGQGSLYEQYF. The chain is built from TRBV14 and TRBJ2-7; 10 nucleotides match TRBD1. The germline V gene encodes CDR1 SGHDN and CDR2 FVKESK. CDR3 length: 16 residues. The ends lost 4 bases at V and 3 bases at J; junction bases unmatched: 9.

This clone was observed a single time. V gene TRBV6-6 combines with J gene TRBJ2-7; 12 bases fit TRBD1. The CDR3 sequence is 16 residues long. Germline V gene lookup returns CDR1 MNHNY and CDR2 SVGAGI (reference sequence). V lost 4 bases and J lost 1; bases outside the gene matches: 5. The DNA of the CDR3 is TGTGCCAGCAGTTTTATGGGACAGGGGGCTTCCTACGAGCAGTACTTC. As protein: CASSFMGQGASYEQYF.

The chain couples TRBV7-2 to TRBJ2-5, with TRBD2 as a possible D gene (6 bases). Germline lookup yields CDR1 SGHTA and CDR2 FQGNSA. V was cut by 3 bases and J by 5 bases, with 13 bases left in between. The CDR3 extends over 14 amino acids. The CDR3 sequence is CASSFRRDGETQYF. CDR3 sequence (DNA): TGTGCCAGCAGCTTCCGGAGGGACGGGGAGACCCAGTACTTC.

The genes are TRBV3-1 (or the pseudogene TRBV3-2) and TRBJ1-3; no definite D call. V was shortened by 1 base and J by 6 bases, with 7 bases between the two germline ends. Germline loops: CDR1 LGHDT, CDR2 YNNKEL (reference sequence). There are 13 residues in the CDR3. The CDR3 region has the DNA TGTGCCAGCAGCCAAGGGAGTGCAAACACCATATATTTT. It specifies CASSQGSANTIYF.

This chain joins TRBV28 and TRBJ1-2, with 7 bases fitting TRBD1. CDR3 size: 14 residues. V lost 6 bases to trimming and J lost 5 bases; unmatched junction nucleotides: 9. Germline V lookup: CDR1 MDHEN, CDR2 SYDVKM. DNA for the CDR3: TGTGCCAGCAGCCCCGGACGGGACAGATATGGCTACACCTTC. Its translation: CASSPGRDRYGYTF.

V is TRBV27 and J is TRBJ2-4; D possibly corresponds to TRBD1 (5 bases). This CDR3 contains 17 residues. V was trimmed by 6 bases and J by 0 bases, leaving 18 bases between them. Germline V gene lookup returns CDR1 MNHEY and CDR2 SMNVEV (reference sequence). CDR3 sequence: CASSPWGTTQAKNIQYF. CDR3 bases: TGTGCCAGCAGCCCGTGGGGCACAACCCAAGCCAAAAACATTCAGTACTTC.

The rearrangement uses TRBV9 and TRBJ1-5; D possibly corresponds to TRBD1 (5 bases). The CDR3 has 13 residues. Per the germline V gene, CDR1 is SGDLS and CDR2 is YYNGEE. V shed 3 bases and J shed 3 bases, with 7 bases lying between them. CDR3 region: CASSGTINQPQHF. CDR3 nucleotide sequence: TGTGCCAGCAGCGGGACAATCAATCAGCCCCAGCATTTT.

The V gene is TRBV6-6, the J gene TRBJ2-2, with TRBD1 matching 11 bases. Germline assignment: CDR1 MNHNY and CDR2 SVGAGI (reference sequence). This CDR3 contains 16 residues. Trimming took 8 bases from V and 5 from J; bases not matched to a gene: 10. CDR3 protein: CASGSAGTGGTGELFF. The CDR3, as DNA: TGTGCCAGCGGAAGCGCCGGGACAGGGGGAACCGGGGAGCTGTTTTTT.

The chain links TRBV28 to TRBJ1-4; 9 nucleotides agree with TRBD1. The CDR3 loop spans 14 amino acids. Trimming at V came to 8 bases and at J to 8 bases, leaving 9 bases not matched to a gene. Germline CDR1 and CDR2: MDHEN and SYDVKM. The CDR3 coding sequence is TGTGCCAGCGGCGGGGACAGGGTGTTGGAAAAACTGTTTTTT. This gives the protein CASGGDRVLEKLFF.

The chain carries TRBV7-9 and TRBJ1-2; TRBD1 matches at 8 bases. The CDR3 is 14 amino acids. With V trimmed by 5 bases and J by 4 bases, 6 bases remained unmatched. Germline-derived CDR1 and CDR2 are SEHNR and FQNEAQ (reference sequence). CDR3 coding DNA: TGTGCCAGCAGCCGGACAGGGACTACCTATGGCTACACCTTC. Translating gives CASSRTGTTYGYTF.

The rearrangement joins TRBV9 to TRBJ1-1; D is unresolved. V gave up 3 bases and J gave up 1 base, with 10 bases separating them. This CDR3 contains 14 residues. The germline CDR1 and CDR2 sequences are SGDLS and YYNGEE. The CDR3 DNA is TGTGCCAGCAGCGGTCATATGCGGAACACTGAAGCTTTCTTT. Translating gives CASSGHMRNTEAFF.

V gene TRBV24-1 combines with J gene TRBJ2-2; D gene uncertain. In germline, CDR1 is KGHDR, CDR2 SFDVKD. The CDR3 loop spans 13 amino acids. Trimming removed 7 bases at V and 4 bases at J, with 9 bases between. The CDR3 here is CATSRGGTGELFF. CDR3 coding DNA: TGTGCCACCAGCAGAGGCGGCACCGGGGAGCTGTTTTTT.

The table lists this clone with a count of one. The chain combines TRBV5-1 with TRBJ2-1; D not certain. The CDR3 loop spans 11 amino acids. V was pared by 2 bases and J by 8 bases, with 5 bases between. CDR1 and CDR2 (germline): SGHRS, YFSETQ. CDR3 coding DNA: TGCGCCAGCAGCTTCCATCATGAGCAGTTCTTC. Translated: CASSFHHEQFF.

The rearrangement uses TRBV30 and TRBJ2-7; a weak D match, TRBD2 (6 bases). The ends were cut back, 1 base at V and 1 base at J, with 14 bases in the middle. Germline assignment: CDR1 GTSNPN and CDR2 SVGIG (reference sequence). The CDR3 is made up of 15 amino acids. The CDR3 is CAWSDAGKWSYEQYF. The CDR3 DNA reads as TGTGCCTGGAGTGACGCGGGGAAATGGTCCTACGAGCAGTACTTC.

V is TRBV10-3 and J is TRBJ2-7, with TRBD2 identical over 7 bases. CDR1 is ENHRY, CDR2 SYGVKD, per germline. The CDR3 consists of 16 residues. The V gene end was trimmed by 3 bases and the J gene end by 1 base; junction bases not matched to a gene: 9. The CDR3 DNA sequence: TGTGCCATCAGTGAAGGTAGGCGGGAGTCTTCCTACGAGCAGTACTTC. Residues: CAISEGRRESSYEQYF.